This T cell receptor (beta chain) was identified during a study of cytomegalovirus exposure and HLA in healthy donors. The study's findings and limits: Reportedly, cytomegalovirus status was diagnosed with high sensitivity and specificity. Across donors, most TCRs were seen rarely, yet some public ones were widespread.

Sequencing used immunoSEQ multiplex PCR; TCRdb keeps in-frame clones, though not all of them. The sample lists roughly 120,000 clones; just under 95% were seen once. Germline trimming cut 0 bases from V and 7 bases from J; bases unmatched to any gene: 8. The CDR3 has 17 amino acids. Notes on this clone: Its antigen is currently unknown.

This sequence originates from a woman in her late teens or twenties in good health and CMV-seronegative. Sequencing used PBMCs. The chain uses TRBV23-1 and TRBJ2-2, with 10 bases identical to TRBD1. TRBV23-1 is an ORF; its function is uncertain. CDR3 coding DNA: TGCGCCAGCAGTCAATCTGGGACAGGGGAAGGCGGCGGGGAGCTGTTTTTT. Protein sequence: CASSQSGTGEGGGELFF.